This TCR beta chain emerged from a study of T cell changes during pregnancy in multiple sclerosis. CDR1 is MNHNS, CDR2 SASEGT, per germline. CDR3 size: 15 residues. The ends lost 6 bases at V and 4 bases at J; junction bases unmatched: 8. Sequenced by immunoSEQ multiplex PCR; TCRdb stores in-frame clones only, minus some. The sample lists some 37,000 clones, roughly 91% seen once, with roughly 0.52% in the top ten. The V and J genes are TRBV6-1 and TRBJ2-1; 8 nucleotides align to TRBD2. The clonotype was recovered from a female donor with multiple sclerosis, enrolled in a pregnancy study. This material consisted of CD4+ T cells from peripheral blood mononuclear cells, taken in the first trimester of pregnancy. CDR3 loop: CASRESGSQYNEQFF. For the CDR3, the DNA is TGTGCCAGCAGGGAGAGCGGGAGTCAATACAATGAGCAGTTCTTC.